This TCR beta chain is drawn from a study of cytomegalovirus exposure and HLA in healthy donors. This clone was counted only a few times. Its specificity is unknown. The donors were part of the 120-subject validation cohort, which stood apart from the roughly 700-subject first cohort. CDR1 is SEHNR and CDR2 is FQNEAQ in the germline V gene (reference sequence). The CDR3 has 13 amino acids. The J segment lost 4 bases and the V segment lost 6 bases, leaving 6 bases of the junction unmatched. Points from the study as a whole: Rare sequences made up most TCRs, while some public TCRs were found in many donors. Cytomegalovirus-associated TCR beta chains were listed, numbering some 150.

Data came from immunoSEQ multiplex PCR; TCRdb stores just in-frame clones and leaves some out. The sample has 200,000 to 300,000 clones, about 88% seen once; the top ten hold approximately 12%. This TCR came from a man aged 18 to 35 in good health and CMV-seropositive. Sequencing was performed on PBMCs. The chain combines TRBV7-9 with TRBJ2-7; 7 positions agree with TRBD1. The CDR3 protein is CASRQSTGYEQYF. The CDR3, as DNA: TGTGCCAGCAGGCAATCGACAGGGTACGAGCAGTACTTC.